The T cell receptor beta chain under discussion was sequenced for a study of T cells in localized non-small cell lung cancer. Samples of adjacent lung (free of atypia) were collected at least 2 cm from the tumor margin. TCRdb keeps only in-frame clones here, not all; method: immunoSEQ multiplex PCR. Found here are fewer than 1,200 clones, roughly 25% of them singletons; the top ten hold around 10%. Points on this clone: Its specificity is not known.

General study points: Density of T cells in blood, when higher, went with longer overall survival. Adjacent lung tissue had a median about 52 of the top 100 clones found in the tumor. Clonality of T cells reached its maximum in uninvolved adjacent lung, surpassing tumor.

The specimen comprised normal lung tissue next to the tumor, sampled before any cancer treatment. The TCR sequence derives from a female donor older than 55 with stage I lung adenocarcinoma.

For the CDR3, the DNA is TGCGCCAGCAGCTTGCCACAGGGTGTGGGACCGATGGGGGAGCTGTTTTTT. This encodes CASSLPQGVGPMGELFF. The rearrangement uses TRBV5-1 and TRBJ2-2; the D gene is possibly TRBD1 (6 bases). V lost 1 base, J lost 8 bases, and 21 bases lay in between. This CDR3 is 17 amino acids long. Per the germline V gene, CDR1 is SGHRS and CDR2 is YFSETQ.